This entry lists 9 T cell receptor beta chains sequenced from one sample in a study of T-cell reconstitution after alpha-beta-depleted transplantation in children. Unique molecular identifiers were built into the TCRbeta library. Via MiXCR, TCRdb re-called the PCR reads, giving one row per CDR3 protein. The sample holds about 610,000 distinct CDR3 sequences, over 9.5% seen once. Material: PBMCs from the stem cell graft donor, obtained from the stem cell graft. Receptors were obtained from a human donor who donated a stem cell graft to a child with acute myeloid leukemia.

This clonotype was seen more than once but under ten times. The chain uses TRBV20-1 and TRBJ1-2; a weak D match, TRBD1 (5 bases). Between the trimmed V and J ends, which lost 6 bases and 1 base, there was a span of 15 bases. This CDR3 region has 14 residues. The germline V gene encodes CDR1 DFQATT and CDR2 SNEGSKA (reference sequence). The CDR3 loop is CSAPEPGDNYGYTF. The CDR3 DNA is TGCAGTGCCCCAGAGCCGGGGGATAACTATGGCTACACCTTC.

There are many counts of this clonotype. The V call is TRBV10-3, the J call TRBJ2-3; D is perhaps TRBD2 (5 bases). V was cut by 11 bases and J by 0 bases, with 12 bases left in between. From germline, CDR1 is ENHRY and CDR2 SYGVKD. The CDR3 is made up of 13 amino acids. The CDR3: CASRDGSTDTQYF. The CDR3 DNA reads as TGTGCCTCTCGGGATGGTAGCACAGATACGCAGTATTTT.

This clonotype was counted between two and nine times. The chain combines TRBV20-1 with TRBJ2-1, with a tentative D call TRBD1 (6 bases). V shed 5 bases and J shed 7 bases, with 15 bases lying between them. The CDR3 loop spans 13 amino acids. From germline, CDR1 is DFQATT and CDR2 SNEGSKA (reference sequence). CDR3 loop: CSASRDTLNEQFF. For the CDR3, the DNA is TGCAGTGCTTCCCGGGACACCCTAAATGAGCAGTTCTTC.

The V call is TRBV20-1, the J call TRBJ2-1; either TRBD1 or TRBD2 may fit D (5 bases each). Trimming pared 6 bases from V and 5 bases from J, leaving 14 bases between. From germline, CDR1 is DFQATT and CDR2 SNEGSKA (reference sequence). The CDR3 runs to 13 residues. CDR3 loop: CSARPGTNNEQFF. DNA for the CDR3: TGCAGTGCCAGACCCGGGACCAACAATGAGCAGTTCTTC.

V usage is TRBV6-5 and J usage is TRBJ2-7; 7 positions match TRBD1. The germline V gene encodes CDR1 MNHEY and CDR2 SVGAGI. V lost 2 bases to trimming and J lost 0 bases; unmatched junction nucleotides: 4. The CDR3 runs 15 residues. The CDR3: CASSYTHRGSYEQYF. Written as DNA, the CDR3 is TGTGCCAGCAGTTACACCCACAGGGGCTCCTACGAGCAGTACTTC.

CDR3 nucleotides: TGTGCCAGCAGCCAAGATCCCCAGGGAGCGGGAGGGTACACAGATACGCAGTATTTT. Translation gives CASSQDPQGAGGYTDTQYF. The rearrangement links TRBV4-2 to TRBJ2-3, with 10 bases that match TRBD2. This CDR3 is built from 19 residues. The germline gives CDR1 LGHNA, CDR2 YNFKEQ. With V trimmed by 0 bases and J by 2 bases, 11 bases remained unmatched.

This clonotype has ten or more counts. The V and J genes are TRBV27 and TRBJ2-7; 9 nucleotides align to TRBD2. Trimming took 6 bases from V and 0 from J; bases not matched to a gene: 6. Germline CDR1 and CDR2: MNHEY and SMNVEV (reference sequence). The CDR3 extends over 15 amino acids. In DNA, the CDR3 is TGTGCCAGCAGCTTTAGCGGGAGAGGCTCCTACGAGCAGTACTTC. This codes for CASSFSGRGSYEQYF.

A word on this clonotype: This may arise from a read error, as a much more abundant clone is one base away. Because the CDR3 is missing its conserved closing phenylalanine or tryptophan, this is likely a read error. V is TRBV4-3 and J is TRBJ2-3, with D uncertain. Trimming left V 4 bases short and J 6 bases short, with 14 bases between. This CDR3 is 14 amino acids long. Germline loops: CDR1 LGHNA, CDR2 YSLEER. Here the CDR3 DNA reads TGCGCCAGCAGCCTAAACCCCCTCGACGATACGCAGTATTGT. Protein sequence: CASSLNPLDDTQYC.

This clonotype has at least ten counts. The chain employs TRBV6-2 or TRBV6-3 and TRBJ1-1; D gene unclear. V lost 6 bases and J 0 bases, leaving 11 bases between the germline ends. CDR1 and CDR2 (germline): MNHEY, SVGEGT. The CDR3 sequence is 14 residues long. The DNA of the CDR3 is TGTGCCAGCAGGGAGGACGGATTGAACACTGAAGCTTTCTTT. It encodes CASREDGLNTEAFF.